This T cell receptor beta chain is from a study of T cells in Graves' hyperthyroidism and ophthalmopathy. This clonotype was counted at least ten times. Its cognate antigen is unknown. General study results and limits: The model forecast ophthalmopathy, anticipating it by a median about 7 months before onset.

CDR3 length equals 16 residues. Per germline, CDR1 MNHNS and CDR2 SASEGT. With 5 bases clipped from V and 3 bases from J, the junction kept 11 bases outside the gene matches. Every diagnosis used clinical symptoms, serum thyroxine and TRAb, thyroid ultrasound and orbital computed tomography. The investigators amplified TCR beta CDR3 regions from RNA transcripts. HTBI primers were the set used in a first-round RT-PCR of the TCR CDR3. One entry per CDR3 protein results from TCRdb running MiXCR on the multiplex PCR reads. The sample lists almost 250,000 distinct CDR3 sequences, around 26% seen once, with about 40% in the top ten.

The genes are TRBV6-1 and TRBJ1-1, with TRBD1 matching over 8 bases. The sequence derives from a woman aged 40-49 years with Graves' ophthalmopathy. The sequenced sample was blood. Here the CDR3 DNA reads TGTGCCAGCAGTCCGGGACAGGCGAACATGGACACTGAAGCTTTCTTT. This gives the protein CASSPGQANMDTEAFF.